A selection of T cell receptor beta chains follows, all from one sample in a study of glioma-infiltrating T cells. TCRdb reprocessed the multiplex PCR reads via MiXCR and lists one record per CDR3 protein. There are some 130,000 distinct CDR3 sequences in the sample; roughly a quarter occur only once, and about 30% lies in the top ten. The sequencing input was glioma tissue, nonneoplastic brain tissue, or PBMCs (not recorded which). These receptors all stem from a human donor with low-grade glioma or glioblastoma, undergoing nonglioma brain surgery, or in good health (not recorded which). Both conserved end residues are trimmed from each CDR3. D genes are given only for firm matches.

CDR3 protein: ASSPYRENTEAF
D gene: -
J gene: TRBJ1-1
V gene: TRBV5-1

CDR3 protein: ASSKTGGQSTEAF
D gene: TRBD1
J gene: TRBJ1-1
V gene: TRBV5-1

CDR3 protein: AYADGSSYNEQF
D gene: -
J gene: TRBJ2-1
V gene: TRBV10-3

CDR3 protein: ASSFWQGQPQH
D gene: -
J gene: TRBJ1-5
V gene: TRBV12-3/TRBV12-4

CDR3 protein: ASSLGSMTVLEAF
D gene: -
J gene: TRBJ1-1
V gene: TRBV2

CDR3 protein: ASSHQGAAGTNTGELF
D gene: TRBD1
J gene: TRBJ2-2
V gene: TRBV7-3

CDR3 protein: SVVRGRAEAF
D gene: -
J gene: TRBJ1-1
V gene: TRBV29-1

CDR3 protein: ASSLSAWNTEAF
D gene: -
J gene: TRBJ1-1
V gene: TRBV5-1

CDR3 protein: ASSFVEPPTGELF
D gene: -
J gene: TRBJ2-2
V gene: TRBV2

CDR3 protein: ASSPGHRQETQY
D gene: -
J gene: TRBJ2-5
V gene: TRBV5-1

CDR3 protein: ASSPGWGGTGYT
D gene: -
J gene: TRBJ1-2
V gene: TRBV5-1

CDR3 protein: ASTYGVREALKAF
D gene: -
J gene: TRBJ1-1
V gene: TRBV6-1

CDR3 protein: ASSTGTSTDTQY
D gene: -
J gene: TRBJ2-3
V gene: TRBV5-1

CDR3 protein: ASTFSEFNSPLH
D gene: -
J gene: TRBJ1-6
V gene: TRBV19

CDR3 protein: ASSYRVNTEAF
D gene: -
J gene: TRBJ1-1
V gene: TRBV6-2/TRBV6-3

CDR3 protein: SAGGGRDDEKLF
D gene: -
J gene: TRBJ1-4
V gene: TRBV20-1

CDR3 protein: ASSEGGTDTQY
D gene: -
J gene: TRBJ2-3
V gene: TRBV2

CDR3 protein: ASSLVIDTQY
D gene: -
J gene: TRBJ2-3
V gene: TRBV7-2